Listed below are T cell receptor beta chains from one sample, sequenced in a study of cytomegalovirus exposure and HLA in healthy donors. The protocol was immunoSEQ multiplex PCR, while the TCRdb copy is restricted to in-frame clones and leaves out a portion. In the table there are some 200,000 clones, nearly 80% of which are singletons. Sequenced input: PBMCs. The source of these receptors is a man between 18 and 35 years old in good health and CMV-seronegative. Each CDR3 is given with its conserved first and last residue. Each record gives: CDR3 protein, CDR3 DNA, V gene, J gene, D gene, clone size. The D gene is left open where the match is weak. Expanded clones are given a class, and other clones once, few, many or no size at all.

CDR3 protein: CASSLAIAYEQYF
CDR3 DNA: TGTGCCAGCAGCTTAGCCATAGCCTACGAGCAGTACTTC
V gene: TRBV11-3
J gene: TRBJ2-7
D gene: .
clone size: .

CDR3 protein: CASSQYTGTGRTGELFF
CDR3 DNA: TGCGCCAGCAGTCAATATACAGGGACAGGGCGGACCGGGGAGCTGTTTTTT
V gene: TRBV23-1
J gene: TRBJ2-2
D gene: TRBD1
clone size: .

CDR3 protein: CASSLTGGVGEKLFF
CDR3 DNA: TGTGCCAGCAGCTTAACAGGGGGCGTTGGGGAAAAACTGTTTTTT
V gene: TRBV11-2
J gene: TRBJ1-4
D gene: TRBD1
clone size: .

CDR3 protein: CASSLARGTGGNYGYTF
CDR3 DNA: TGTGCCAGCAGCTTAGCGCGCGGGACAGGGGGAAACTATGGCTACACCTTC
V gene: TRBV7-6
J gene: TRBJ1-2
D gene: TRBD1
clone size: .

CDR3 protein: CASSLTGVEETQYF
CDR3 DNA: TGTGCCAGCAGCCTTACAGGGGTTGAGGAGACCCAGTACTTC
V gene: TRBV6-1
J gene: TRBJ2-5
D gene: TRBD1
clone size: .

CDR3 protein: CATSYQGRQSYGYTF
CDR3 DNA: TGTGCCACCAGTTACCAGGGGCGCCAGTCTTATGGCTACACCTTC
V gene: TRBV6-5
J gene: TRBJ1-2
D gene: .
clone size: few

CDR3 protein: CATSRGDGQVEQYF
CDR3 DNA: TGTGCCACCAGCAGAGGCGATGGACAGGTTGAGCAGTACTTC
V gene: TRBV15
J gene: TRBJ2-7
D gene: TRBD1
clone size: once

CDR3 protein: CASTRAGEKLFF
CDR3 DNA: TGTGCCAGCACCAGGGCCGGGGAAAAACTGTTTTTT
V gene: TRBV7-9
J gene: TRBJ1-4
D gene: .
clone size: .

CDR3 protein: CATTPGQGRVDTQYF
CDR3 DNA: TGTGCCACCACGCCGGGACAGGGAAGGGTGGATACGCAGTATTTT
V gene: TRBV15
J gene: TRBJ2-3
D gene: TRBD1
clone size: .

CDR3 protein: CASSQGDRGHEKLFF
CDR3 DNA: TGCGCCAGCAGCCAAGGGGACAGGGGCCACGAAAAACTGTTTTTT
V gene: TRBV4-3
J gene: TRBJ1-4
D gene: TRBD1
clone size: once

CDR3 protein: CAWSVRWGGIPEAFF
CDR3 DNA: TGTGCCTGGAGTGTACGCTGGGGGGGTATCCCTGAAGCTTTCTTT
V gene: TRBV30
J gene: TRBJ1-1
D gene: .
clone size: .

CDR3 protein: CASSQDRTSTRGYTF
CDR3 DNA: TGCGCCAGCAGCCAAGACCGAACATCCACGAGGGGCTACACCTTC
V gene: TRBV4-3
J gene: TRBJ1-2
D gene: .
clone size: .

CDR3 protein: CASSSRTSGGDEQYF
CDR3 DNA: TGTGCCAGCAGCTCTCGGACTAGCGGGGGCGACGAGCAGTACTTC
V gene: TRBV11-3
J gene: TRBJ2-7
D gene: TRBD2
clone size: .

CDR3 protein: CASTGTGTDTQYF
CDR3 DNA: TGTGCCAGCACCGGGACAGGGACAGATACGCAGTATTTT
V gene: TRBV11-2
J gene: TRBJ2-3
D gene: TRBD1
clone size: once

CDR3 protein: CASSGQGWRQFF
CDR3 DNA: TGTGCCAGCAGTGGACAGGGGTGGCGGCAGTTCTTC
V gene: TRBV28
J gene: TRBJ2-1
D gene: TRBD1
clone size: few

CDR3 protein: CASSIRDRNQPQHF
CDR3 DNA: TGTGCCAGTAGCATCCGGGACAGGAATCAGCCCCAGCATTTT
V gene: TRBV19
J gene: TRBJ1-5
D gene: TRBD1
clone size: .

CDR3 protein: CSACGETYEQYF
CDR3 DNA: TGCAGCGCGTGCGGAGAGACCTACGAGCAGTACTTC
V gene: TRBV29-1
J gene: TRBJ2-7
D gene: .
clone size: .

CDR3 protein: CAWSPRGGTYGYTF
CDR3 DNA: TGTGCCTGGAGTCCGAGGGGGGGTACCTATGGCTACACCTTC
V gene: TRBV30
J gene: TRBJ1-2
D gene: .
clone size: .

CDR3 protein: CASSGTGRTEAFF
CDR3 DNA: TGTGCCAGCAGCGGGACAGGGCGAACTGAAGCTTTCTTT
V gene: TRBV9
J gene: TRBJ1-1
D gene: TRBD1
clone size: few

CDR3 protein: CASSTGGANSPLHF
CDR3 DNA: TGTGCCAGCTCAACAGGGGGCGCGAATTCACCCCTCCACTTT
V gene: TRBV18
J gene: TRBJ1-6
D gene: TRBD1
clone size: .

CDR3 protein: CASSPGWGGELFF
CDR3 DNA: TGTGCCAGCAGCCCGGGATGGGGCGGGGAGCTGTTTTTT
V gene: TRBV5-4
J gene: TRBJ2-2
D gene: .
clone size: .

CDR3 protein: CASGLGRASSDTEAFF
CDR3 DNA: TGTGCTAGTGGTTTGGGCAGGGCATCGTCGGACACTGAAGCTTTCTTT
V gene: TRBV12-5
J gene: TRBJ1-1
D gene: .
clone size: few

CDR3 protein: CAWSTSNIQYF
CDR3 DNA: TGTGCCTGGAGTACATCGAACATTCAGTACTTC
V gene: TRBV30
J gene: TRBJ2-4
D gene: .
clone size: few

CDR3 protein: CASSVGDRGGEQYF
CDR3 DNA: TGTGCCAGCAGTGTGGGGGACAGGGGAGGGGAGCAGTACTTC
V gene: TRBV2
J gene: TRBJ2-7
D gene: TRBD1
clone size: many

CDR3 protein: CASSSTGQGFREQFF
CDR3 DNA: TGCGCCAGCAGCTCGACGGGACAGGGATTTCGTGAGCAGTTCTTC
V gene: TRBV5-1
J gene: TRBJ2-1
D gene: TRBD1
clone size: .

CDR3 protein: CASSGAGGSYNEQFF
CDR3 DNA: TGTGCCAGCTCTGGGGCGGGAGGCTCCTACAATGAGCAGTTCTTC
V gene: TRBV9
J gene: TRBJ2-1
D gene: TRBD2
clone size: .

CDR3 protein: CASRADSSGANVLTF
CDR3 DNA: TGTGCCAGTAGGGCGGACAGCTCTGGGGCCAACGTCCTGACTTTC
V gene: TRBV19
J gene: TRBJ2-6
D gene: .
clone size: .

CDR3 protein: CASSLALTGNEQFF
CDR3 DNA: TGTGCCAGCAGCTTAGCGTTGACAGGCAATGAGCAGTTCTTC
V gene: TRBV7-8
J gene: TRBJ2-1
D gene: .
clone size: .

CDR3 protein: CAFLRDRDTDTQYF
CDR3 DNA: TGTGCCTTCCTCCGGGACAGGGACACAGATACGCAGTATTTT
V gene: TRBV30
J gene: TRBJ2-3
D gene: TRBD1
clone size: once

CDR3 protein: CASSLGGRYSNQPQHF
CDR3 DNA: TGTGCCAGCAGCTTAGGGGGCCGATATAGCAATCAGCCCCAGCATTTT
V gene: TRBV11-2
J gene: TRBJ1-5
D gene: .
clone size: .

CDR3 protein: CASSQDLSSGTYNEQFF
CDR3 DNA: TGCGCCAGCAGCCAAGATCTGAGTAGCGGGACCTACAATGAGCAGTTCTTC
V gene: TRBV4-3
J gene: TRBJ2-1
D gene: TRBD2
clone size: .

CDR3 protein: CAWSVGSGYSYEQYF
CDR3 DNA: TGTGCCTGGAGTGTGGGGTCAGGGTATTCCTACGAGCAGTACTTC
V gene: TRBV30
J gene: TRBJ2-7
D gene: .
clone size: .

CDR3 protein: CASSSLDEQYF
CDR3 DNA: TGTGCCAGCAGCTCCCTTGACGAGCAGTACTTC
V gene: TRBV13
J gene: TRBJ2-7
D gene: .
clone size: .

CDR3 protein: CASRWTGGGCGYTF
CDR3 DNA: TGTGCCAGCCGTTGGACAGGGGGCGGATGTGGCTACACCTTC
V gene: TRBV27
J gene: TRBJ1-2
D gene: TRBD1
clone size: .

CDR3 protein: CASSYSPRGANEKLFF
CDR3 DNA: TGTGCCAGCAGTTACTCGCCCAGGGGGGCTAATGAAAAACTGTTTTTT
V gene: TRBV6-5
J gene: TRBJ1-4
D gene: TRBD1
clone size: .

CDR3 protein: CAWSGATDSPLHF
CDR3 DNA: TGTGCCTGGAGTGGGGCTACGGATTCACCCCTCCACTTT
V gene: TRBV30
J gene: TRBJ1-6
D gene: .
clone size: few

CDR3 protein: CVDRVGTEAFF
CDR3 DNA: TGTGTTGACAGGGTCGGCACTGAAGCTTTCTTT
V gene: TRBV7-9
J gene: TRBJ1-1
D gene: TRBD1
clone size: .

CDR3 protein: CASSLRTSGSSSYEQYF
CDR3 DNA: TGTGCCAGCAGCTTGAGGACTAGCGGGTCTAGCTCCTACGAGCAGTACTTC
V gene: TRBV5-6
J gene: TRBJ2-7
D gene: TRBD2
clone size: .

CDR3 protein: CASSDRSRGKNIQYF
CDR3 DNA: TGTGCCAGCAGCGACAGGTCTAGGGGCAAAAACATTCAGTACTTC
V gene: TRBV6-6
J gene: TRBJ2-4
D gene: .
clone size: .

CDR3 protein: CSVEDRDRVKGGYGYTF
CDR3 DNA: TGCAGCGTTGAAGACCGGGACAGGGTAAAGGGGGGCTATGGCTACACCTTC
V gene: TRBV29-1
J gene: TRBJ1-2
D gene: TRBD1
clone size: .

CDR3 protein: CASSLGRDEKLFF
CDR3 DNA: TGTGCCAGCAGCTTAGGACGGGATGAAAAACTGTTTTTT
V gene: TRBV7-9
J gene: TRBJ1-4
D gene: .
clone size: .

CDR3 protein: CASSPTSGRGETQYF
CDR3 DNA: TGTGCTAGCAGCCCCACATCGGGGAGAGGGGAGACCCAGTACTTC
V gene: TRBV7-7
J gene: TRBJ2-5
D gene: .
clone size: once

CDR3 protein: CAWSVNHRGLRVAFF
CDR3 DNA: TGTGCCTGGAGTGTAAATCACAGGGGGCTTCGTGTAGCTTTCTTT
V gene: TRBV30
J gene: TRBJ1-1
D gene: TRBD1
clone size: .